What follows is one T cell receptor (beta chain) and its context. The sample belongs to a study of blood T cells in healthy people across ages. Primers used in a second PCR of about 6 to 11 cycles were a sample-barcoded 5' primer and a J-beta primer mix. TCRdb re-called the 5' RACE reads with MiXCR, one entry per CDR3 protein. In the table there are 700,000 to 850,000 distinct CDR3 sequences, 53% of which are singletons. V dropped 7 bases and J dropped 3 bases, with 16 bases sitting between them. Germline V gene sequence: CDR1 SQVTM, CDR2 ANQGSEA. CDR3 length: 14 residues. Source material: blood. The V gene is TRBV29-1, the J gene TRBJ2-1; D possibly corresponds to TRBD2 (6 bases). This clonotype originated in a man aged 80 or over in good health. In DNA, the CDR3 is TGCAGCGCGAGAGGACGAGCGGGCTACAATGAGCAGTTCTTC. Amino acids: CSARGRAGYNEQFF.